This T cell receptor beta chain was identified in a study of blood T cell repertoires in COVID-19. Overall study context: Sites in the United States, Italy and Spain provided acute and convalescent COVID-19 samples. In each case, the material was cDNA or gDNA derived from T cells, B-cell-depleted T cells, or PBMCs.

The CDR3 has 13 residues. Original analysis: Amplification from reference gene primers served as the basis for estimated nucleated cell counts. TCRdb keeps only in-frame clones here, not all; method: immunoSEQ multiplex PCR. From that table come the V and J calls and clone size; the DNA was used to work out D and trimming. Found here are about 110,000 clones, around 83% of them singletons; the top ten hold roughly 7.7%. Sequencing was performed on peripheral blood. This sequence joins TRBV21-1 and TRBJ2-7; TRBD2, the D gene given by the table, was not confirmed from the DNA. TRBV21-1 corresponds to a pseudogene. The receptor comes from a woman aged 80 or over with active or convalescent COVID-19. CDR3 in DNA: TGTGCCAGCGGAGCCCAGGAGGAAGACGAGCAGTACTTC. Translation gives CASGAQEEDEQYF.